This T cell receptor beta chain was captured in a study of chemoradiotherapy in HPV16-positive cancers. CDR1 and CDR2 from the germline V gene are MNHEY and SVGAGI. The CDR3 consists of 14 residues. Trimming took off 0 bases at V and 5 bases at J, with 10 bases between the two ends. Study-level findings and limits: Better recurrence-free survival went with HPV-responsive T-cell expansion in HPV16-positive patients. HPV-specific T cells were functionally defined from only two HPV16-positive patients. Candidate HPV-specific clones and E7-related TCR motifs grew in tumor during treatment.

Sequencing used immunoSEQ multiplex PCR; TCRdb keeps in-frame clones, though not all of them. The sample has 14,000 or so clones; about nine tenths are singletons. About this clone itself: The antigen is unknown.

The rearrangement joins TRBV6-5 to TRBJ2-5; D is ambiguous. This sequence was found in a human donor with HPV-associated anogenital cancer. Sequencing used tumor tissue, obtained from a patient who underwent chemoradiotherapy. CDR3: CASSYSVGLETQYF. The CDR3, as DNA: TGTGCCAGCAGTTACTCGGTCGGTTTGGAGACCCAGTACTTC.